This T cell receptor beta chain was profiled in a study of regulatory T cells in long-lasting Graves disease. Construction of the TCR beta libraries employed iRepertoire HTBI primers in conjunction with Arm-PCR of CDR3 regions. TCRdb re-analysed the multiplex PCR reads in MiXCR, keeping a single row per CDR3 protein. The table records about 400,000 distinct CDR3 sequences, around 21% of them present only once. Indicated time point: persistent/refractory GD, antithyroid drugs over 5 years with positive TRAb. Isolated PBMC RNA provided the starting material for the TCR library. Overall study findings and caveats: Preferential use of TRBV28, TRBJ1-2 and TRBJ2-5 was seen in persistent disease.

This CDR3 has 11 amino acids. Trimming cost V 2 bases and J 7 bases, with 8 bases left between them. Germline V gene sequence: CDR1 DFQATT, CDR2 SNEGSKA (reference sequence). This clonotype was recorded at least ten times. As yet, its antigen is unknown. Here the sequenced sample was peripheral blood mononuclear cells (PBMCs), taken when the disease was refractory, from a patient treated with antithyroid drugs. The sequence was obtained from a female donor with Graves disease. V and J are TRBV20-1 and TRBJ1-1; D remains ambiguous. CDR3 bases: TGCAGTGCTAGACGGGGAAATGAAGCTTTCTTT. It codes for CSARRGNEAFF.